The present T cell receptor (beta chain) was sequenced within a study of identical twins. A universal primer site arose from template switching, and cDNA bore unique molecular identifiers. TCRdb re-derived calls from the 5' RACE reads in MiXCR, one entry per CDR3 protein. The data show hundreds of thousands of distinct CDR3 sequences, roughly 26% seen once. The study's findings and limits: Out-of-frame alpha sequences shared between twins exhibited an excess of low generation probability.

CDR1 and CDR2 from the germline V gene are MNHNS and SASEGT. V lost 5 bases, J lost 0 bases, and 17 bases lay in between. The CDR3 length is 17 residues. This clonotype was observed a single time. Antigen: not known. Another study also made use of these data, one on T cells expressing NK-cell markers. That work contributes: Sorted CD3+CD56+NKG2C+, CD3+CD56+NKG2C- and CD3+CD56-NKG2C+ T cells supplied TCR beta repertoires. The study found dominant NKG2C+ clonotypes at about 1.0-8% of CD8+ T cells in six donors.

This sequence joins TRBV6-1 and TRBJ1-3, with D unclear. The receptor's source is a young woman in good health. Sequencing input: CD4+ T cells sorted from blood. Here the CDR3 reads CASSPRLDFNSGNTIYF. For the CDR3, the DNA is TGTGCCAGCAGTCCACGCCTAGATTTCAACTCTGGAAACACCATATATTTT.